The rows below give T cell receptor beta chains drawn from one sample of a study of shared clonotypes between healthy human individuals. Profiling relied on immunoSEQ multiplex PCR, and the TCRdb table lists in-frame clones only, not all of them. This sample carries around 2.5 million clones, over 85% of them seen once, and the ten largest clones take approximately 0.37%. What was sequenced was naive CD4+ T cells from PBMCs. These receptors were taken from a young man in good health. Some clones in this sample may be carry-over from other donors' samples. Both conserved end residues are part of each CDR3. The D gene is left open where the match is weak. The listing skips clone size in some rows; elsewhere it reads once, few, many or a size class.

j_gene | v_gene | abundance | d_gene | CDR3aa | CDR3nt
TRBJ2-7 | TRBV5-4 | - | TRBD2 | CASSSSGTSGGFVEQYF | TGTGCCAGCAGCTCCTCCGGGACTAGCGGGGGATTTGTGGAGCAGTACTTC
TRBJ2-5 | TRBV6-1 | - | TRBD2 | CASSQLAEGETQYF | TGTGCCAGCAGTCAGCTAGCGGAAGGTGAGACCCAGTACTTC
TRBJ2-1 | TRBV4-3 | - | TRBD2 | CASSQDSRLAVVGEQFF | TGCGCCAGCAGCCAAGATAGCCGACTAGCGGTAGTGGGCGAGCAGTTCTTC
TRBJ2-5 | TRBV30 | - | TRBD1 | CAWAGTAGGQYF | TGTGCCTGGGCTGGGACAGCCGGAGGCCAGTACTTC
TRBJ2-3 | TRBV5-1 | - | TRBD2 | CASSLAGSGGTDTQYF | TGCGCCAGCAGCTTGGCCGGGAGCGGGGGCACAGATACGCAGTATTTT
TRBJ1-1 | TRBV7-3 | - | TRBD1 | CASGTGGDTEAFF | TGTGCCAGCGGCACAGGGGGGGACACTGAAGCTTTCTTT
TRBJ1-2 | TRBV15 | - | TRBD1 | CATSARMGQENGYTF | TGTGCCACCAGCGCTCGCATGGGACAGGAGAATGGCTACACCTTC
TRBJ1-3 | TRBV28 | - | - | CASSLRQLSGNTIYF | TGTGCCAGCAGTCTACGACAGCTCTCTGGAAACACCATATATTTT
TRBJ1-5 | TRBV15 | - | - | CATSPLDSYQPQHF | TGTGCCACCAGCCCCCTGGACAGCTATCAGCCCCAGCATTTT
TRBJ2-3 | TRBV20-1 | - | - | CSATRGDTQYF | TGCAGTGCTACTCGAGGGGATACGCAGTATTTT
TRBJ1-4 | TRBV10-1 | - | - | CASNSGWGEKLFF | TGCGCCAGCAATTCGGGTTGGGGTGAAAAACTGTTTTTT
TRBJ2-7 | TRBV27 | - | - | CASSYKRSYEQYF | TGTGCCAGCAGTTACAAGCGTTCCTACGAGCAGTACTTC
TRBJ1-1 | TRBV29-1 | few | - | CSVVRAGRAEAFF | TGCAGCGTTGTAAGGGCAGGTAGGGCGGAAGCTTTCTTT
TRBJ1-1 | TRBV27 | - | - | CASNPTGVGTEAFF | TGTGCCAGCAACCCGACAGGAGTTGGCACTGAAGCTTTCTTT
TRBJ1-2 | TRBV27 | - | TRBD1 | CASSFDRELYGYTF | TGTGCCAGCAGTTTCGACAGGGAGCTATATGGCTACACCTTC
TRBJ1-3 | TRBV5-1 | - | - | CASSPASAASGNTIYF | TGCGCCAGCAGCCCTGCCTCCGCTGCCTCTGGAAACACCATATATTTT
TRBJ1-2 | TRBV5-8 | - | - | CASSSRDRFNYGYTF | TGTGCCAGCAGCTCGAGAGACAGGTTTAACTATGGCTACACCTTC
TRBJ2-7 | TRBV9 | - | - | CASSPGVGYEQYF | TGTGCCAGCAGCCCCGGGGTAGGATACGAGCAGTACTTC
TRBJ2-1 | TRBV27 | - | TRBD2 | CASSKQGVLAGGGYEQFF | TGTGCCAGCAGTAAACAGGGTGTTTTAGCGGGAGGAGGCTATGAGCAGTTCTTC
TRBJ2-7 | TRBV6-6 | - | - | CASSYSSSFSYEQYF | TGTGCCAGCAGTTACTCGAGTAGTTTCTCCTACGAGCAGTACTTC
TRBJ2-1 | TRBV4-1 | - | - | CASSQYSSYSSYNEQFF | TGCGCCAGCAGCCAGTACTCCTCCTACAGCTCCTACAATGAGCAGTTCTTC
TRBJ2-1 | TRBV6-6 | - | - | CASSYSTISEQFF | TGTGCCAGCAGTTACTCGACTATATCTGAGCAGTTCTTC
TRBJ2-1 | TRBV4-3 | - | - | CASSLRVSYNEQFF | TGCGCCAGCAGCCTCCGGGTCTCCTACAATGAGCAGTTCTTC
TRBJ2-7 | TRBV27 | - | TRBD2 | CASSLTSGILYEQYF | TGTGCCAGCAGTTTAACTAGCGGGATCCTCTACGAGCAGTACTTC
TRBJ1-1 | TRBV2 | - | TRBD1 | CASSYGQENTEAFF | TGTGCCAGCAGCTACGGACAGGAGAACACTGAAGCTTTCTTT
TRBJ1-1 | TRBV29-1 | - | - | CSAWPYYTEAFF | TGCAGCGCCTGGCCTTATTACACTGAAGCTTTCTTT
TRBJ2-7 | TRBV6-5 | - | TRBD2 | CASSYSSGTGYEQYF | TGTGCCAGCAGTTACTCTAGCGGGACGGGCTACGAGCAGTACTTC
TRBJ1-1 | TRBV11-3 | - | - | CASSMGHTEAFF | TGTGCCAGCAGTATGGGACACACTGAAGCTTTCTTT
TRBJ2-1 | TRBV12-5 | - | TRBD1 | CASGLVDRDRGTFEQFF | TGTGCTAGTGGTTTGGTGGACCGGGACAGGGGGACTTTTGAGCAGTTCTTC
TRBJ2-7 | TRBV9 | - | - | CASSADAPSSSYEQYF | TGTGCCAGCAGCGCCGACGCCCCTAGCTCCTCCTACGAGCAGTACTTC
TRBJ2-6 | TRBV7-2 | - | TRBD1 | CASSSSDRAGGGANVLTF | TGTGCCAGCAGCTCCTCAGACAGGGCGGGTGGCGGGGCCAACGTCCTGACTTTC
TRBJ1-3 | TRBV5-6 | - | - | CASSLDMGEFGNTIYF | TGTGCCAGCAGCTTGGATATGGGAGAGTTTGGAAACACCATATATTTT
TRBJ2-1 | TRBV27 | - | TRBD1 | CASSFDRAPSVLNEQFF | TGTGCCAGCAGTTTTGACAGGGCGCCGTCTGTCTTAAATGAGCAGTTCTTC
TRBJ2-7 | TRBV5-3 | - | - | CARSPQGWKDYEQYF | TGTGCCAGAAGCCCCCAAGGGTGGAAGGACTACGAGCAGTACTTC
TRBJ2-5 | TRBV2 | few | TRBD1 | CASSLGQGEETQYF | TGTGCCAGCAGCCTGGGACAGGGAGAGGAGACCCAGTACTTC
TRBJ2-1 | TRBV5-6 | - | - | CASSFLQGYDNEQFF | TGTGCCAGCAGCTTCTTACAGGGATACGACAATGAGCAGTTCTTC
TRBJ2-7 | TRBV7-9 | - | TRBD1 | CASSYTLWDRGLSYEQYF | TGTGCCAGCAGCTATACGTTATGGGACAGGGGGCTCTCCTACGAGCAGTACTTC
TRBJ1-4 | TRBV5-6 | - | - | CASSLSRGVTNEKLFF | TGTGCCAGCAGCTTGTCCAGGGGCGTCACTAATGAAAAACTGTTTTTT
TRBJ1-1 | TRBV6-5 | - | - | CASRSIREANTEAFF | TGTGCCAGCAGGTCCATCAGGGAAGCAAACACTGAAGCTTTCTTT
TRBJ2-3 | TRBV11-2 | - | - | CASSLRQGSTDTQYF | TGTGCCAGCAGCTTAAGGCAGGGTAGTACAGATACGCAGTATTTT
TRBJ2-7 | TRBV5-1 | - | - | CASSLGEGGEQYF | TGCGCCAGCAGCTTGGGGGAAGGAGGCGAGCAGTACTTC
TRBJ2-2 | TRBV27 | - | TRBD1 | CASSLEPPGGVGELFF | TGTGCCAGCAGTTTAGAGCCTCCAGGGGGCGTCGGGGAGCTGTTTTTT
TRBJ1-1 | TRBV25-1 | - | TRBD1 | CASSEGIVGQGTAEAFF | TGTGCCAGCAGTGAAGGGATTGTGGGACAGGGTACCGCTGAAGCTTTCTTT
TRBJ2-3 | TRBV29-1 | - | - | CSVADPTGSGLTQYF | TGCAGCGTTGCAGATCCGACCGGGTCAGGCCTTACGCAGTATTTT
TRBJ2-7 | TRBV7-2 | - | - | CASSSSRASYEQYF | TGTGCCAGCAGCTCGAGCCGGGCCTCCTACGAGCAGTACTTC
TRBJ1-5 | TRBV28 | - | - | CASSLVQIYSNQPQHF | TGTGCCAGCAGTTTAGTACAGATCTATAGCAATCAGCCCCAGCATTTT
TRBJ1-2 | TRBV7-8 | - | - | CASSRTGPFGYGYTF | TGTGCCAGCAGCCGAACCGGCCCCTTCGGCTATGGCTACACCTTC
TRBJ1-1 | TRBV6-5 | - | - | CASSYSIKAGTEAFF | TGTGCCAGCAGTTACTCGATTAAGGCAGGCACTGAAGCTTTCTTT
TRBJ1-5 | TRBV9 | - | - | CASSVGETGGQPQHF | TGTGCCAGCAGCGTAGGAGAGACGGGGGGCCAGCCCCAGCATTTT
TRBJ1-5 | TRBV5-1 | once | - | CASSLGGRGTQPQHF | TGCGCCAGCAGCTTGGGGGGAAGGGGCACTCAGCCCCAGCATTTT
TRBJ1-1 | TRBV7-2 | - | TRBD1 | CASSSTGGVEAFF | TGTGCCAGCAGCTCAACAGGGGGGGTTGAAGCTTTCTTT
TRBJ1-1 | TRBV10-2 | - | TRBD1 | CASSGKIGQGNTEAFF | TGCGCCAGCAGTGGGAAGATTGGACAGGGGAACACTGAAGCTTTCTTT
TRBJ2-7 | TRBV14 | - | TRBD1 | CASSQGRGWFYEQYF | TGTGCCAGCAGCCAAGGCAGGGGGTGGTTTTACGAGCAGTACTTC
TRBJ2-3 | TRBV11-2 | - | TRBD2 | CASSLVASGRANTQYF | TGTGCCAGCAGCTTAGTGGCTAGCGGGAGGGCAAATACGCAGTATTTT
TRBJ2-5 | TRBV11-2 | - | - | CASSPILVGAMKTQYF | TGTGCCAGCAGCCCCATCCTTGTAGGGGCCATGAAGACCCAGTACTTC
TRBJ1-1 | TRBV5-1 | - | - | CASSLAENTEAFF | TGCGCCAGCAGCTTGGCTGAGAACACTGAAGCTTTCTTT
TRBJ2-1 | TRBV7-2 | - | - | CASSLYHNEQFF | TGTGCCAGCAGCTTATACCACAATGAGCAGTTCTTC
TRBJ1-3 | TRBV28 | - | TRBD1 | CASSFETGSPGNTIYF | TGTGCCAGCAGTTTCGAGACAGGGTCTCCTGGAAACACCATATATTTT
TRBJ2-5 | TRBV2 | - | - | CASSLQGLVVETQYF | TGTGCCAGCAGCCTCCAGGGACTTGTAGTAGAGACCCAGTACTTC
TRBJ2-5 | TRBV7-2 | once | - | CASSARRGPQETQYF | TGTGCCAGCAGCGCGCGACGGGGTCCCCAAGAGACCCAGTACTTC